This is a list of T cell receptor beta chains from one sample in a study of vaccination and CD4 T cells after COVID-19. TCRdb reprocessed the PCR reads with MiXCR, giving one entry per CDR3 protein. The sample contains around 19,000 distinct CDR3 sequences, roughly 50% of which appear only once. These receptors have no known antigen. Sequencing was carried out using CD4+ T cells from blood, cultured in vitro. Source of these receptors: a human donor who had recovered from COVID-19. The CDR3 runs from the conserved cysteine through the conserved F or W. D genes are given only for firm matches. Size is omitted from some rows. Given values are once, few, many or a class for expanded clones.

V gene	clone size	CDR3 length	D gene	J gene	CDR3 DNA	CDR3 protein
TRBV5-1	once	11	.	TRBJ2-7	TGCGCCAGCAGCTTGGGTCTCGAGCAGTACTTC	CASSLGLEQYF
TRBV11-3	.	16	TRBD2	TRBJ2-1	TGTGCCAGCAGCTTCACACTAGCGGGAGGATGGAATGAGCAGTTCTTC	CASSFTLAGGWNEQFF
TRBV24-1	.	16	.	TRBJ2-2	TGTGCCACCAGTGATTTGGGCTGGGAGAACACCGGGGAGCTGTTTTTT	CATSDLGWENTGELFF
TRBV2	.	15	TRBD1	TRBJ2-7	TGTGCCAGCAGCTCGACCTGGGGACAGGGGGCCGAGCAGTACTTC	CASSSTWGQGAEQYF
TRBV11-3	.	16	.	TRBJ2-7	TGTGCCAGCAGCTGTCCGAACGTCAGTTCCACCTACGAGCAGTACTTC	CASSCPNVSSTYEQYF
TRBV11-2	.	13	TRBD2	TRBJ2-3	TGTGCCAGCAGCCCTCTGCGGGAGTTTACGCAGTATTTT	CASSPLREFTQYF
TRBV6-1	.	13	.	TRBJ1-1	TGTGCCAGCAGTGACCCCGGGAACACTGAAGCTTTCTTT	CASSDPGNTEAFF
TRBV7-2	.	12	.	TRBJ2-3	TGTGCCAGCAGATTAATAGGAGATACGCAGTATTTT	CASRLIGDTQYF
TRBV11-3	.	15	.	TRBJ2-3	TGTGCCAGCAGCCCCCGGGGGCGGGGGATAGATACGCAGTATTTT	CASSPRGRGIDTQYF
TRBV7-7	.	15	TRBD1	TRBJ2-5	TGTGCTAGCAGCTTAGGACAGGGGCCCCAAGAGACCCAGTACTTC	CASSLGQGPQETQYF
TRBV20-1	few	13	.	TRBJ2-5	TGCAGTGCTAGAGACCAGCGGCAAGAGACCCAGTACTTC	CSARDQRQETQYF
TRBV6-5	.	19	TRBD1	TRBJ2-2	TGTGCCAGCAGTTCGCCGCTCGAATTCGGGACAGCGAACACCGGGGAGCTGTTTTTT	CASSSPLEFGTANTGELFF
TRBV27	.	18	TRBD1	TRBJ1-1	TGTGCCAGCAGTTTCACCAAAGGACAGGGCCTAGCGAACACTGAAGCTTTCTTT	CASSFTKGQGLANTEAFF
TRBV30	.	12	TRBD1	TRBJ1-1	TGTGCCTCGAACAGGGGGCCCACTGAAGCTTTCTTT	CASNRGPTEAFF
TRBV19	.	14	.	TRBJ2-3	TGTGCCAGTAGTGCGGGTCATGCGACAGATACGCAGTATTTT	CASSAGHATDTQYF
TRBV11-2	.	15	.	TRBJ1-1	TGTGCCAGCAGCTCTCAATGGGGGGTTAACGCTGAAGCTTTCTTT	CASSSQWGVNAEAFF
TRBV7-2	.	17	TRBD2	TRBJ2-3	TGTGCCAGCAGCCCTCGGACTAGCGGGAGAGGCACAGATACGCAGTATTTT	CASSPRTSGRGTDTQYF
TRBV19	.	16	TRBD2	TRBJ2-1	TGTGCCAGTAGTATGACTGGACTAGCGGTGGGGAATGAGCAGTTCTTC	CASSMTGLAVGNEQFF
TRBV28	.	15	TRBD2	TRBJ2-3	TGTGCCAGCAGTGCAGGGAGGGTATTCTCGGATACGCAGTATTTT	CASSAGRVFSDTQYF
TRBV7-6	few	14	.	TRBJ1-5	TGTGCCAGCAGCCCAGGACGTGGCAATCAGCCCCAGCATTTT	CASSPGRGNQPQHF
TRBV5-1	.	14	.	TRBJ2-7	TGCGCCAGCAGCTTGGCAGGGTGGGTTCACGAGCAGTACTTC	CASSLAGWVHEQYF
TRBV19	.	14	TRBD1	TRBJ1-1	TGTGCCAGTAGTAGGGACAGGGTAGGCACTGAAGCTTTCTTT	CASSRDRVGTEAFF
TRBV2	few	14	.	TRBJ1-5	TGTGCCAGCAGTGAGGTACATACCAATCAGCCCCAGCATTTT	CASSEVHTNQPQHF
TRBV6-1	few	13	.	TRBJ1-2	TGTGCCAGCAGTGAAGTTGGGAATTATGGCTACACCTTC	CASSEVGNYGYTF
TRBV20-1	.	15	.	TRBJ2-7	TGCAGTGCTTATGAACTCGGGACACCAGCCTACGAGCAGTACTTC	CSAYELGTPAYEQYF
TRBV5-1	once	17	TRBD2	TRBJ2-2	TGCGCCAGCAGCTGGGGGACTAGCGGGAACAGCCCCGGGGAGCTGTTTTTT	CASSWGTSGNSPGELFF
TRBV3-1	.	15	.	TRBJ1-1	TGTGCCAGCAGCCAAGCGGGGATGAGGGACACTGAAGCTTTCTTT	CASSQAGMRDTEAFF
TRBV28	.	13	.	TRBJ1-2	TGTGCCAGCAGTCCCGGCCCAAGGTATGGCTACACCTTC	CASSPGPRYGYTF
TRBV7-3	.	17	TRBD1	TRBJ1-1	TGTGCCAGCGGCACCCCGGGACAGGGTCTACAGAACACTGAAGCTTTCTTT	CASGTPGQGLQNTEAFF
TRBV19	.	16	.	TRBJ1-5	TGTGCCAGTAGTATATTCGGGGGGCATCGTGATCAGCCCCAGCATTTT	CASSIFGGHRDQPQHF
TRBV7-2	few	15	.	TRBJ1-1	TGTGCCAGCAGCTCCCAAGTTTCAAGGGGGTCTGAAGCTTTCTTT	CASSSQVSRGSEAFF
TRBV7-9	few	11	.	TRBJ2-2	TGTGCCAGCAGCCTGCCCGGTCTGCTGTTTTTT	CASSLPGLLFF